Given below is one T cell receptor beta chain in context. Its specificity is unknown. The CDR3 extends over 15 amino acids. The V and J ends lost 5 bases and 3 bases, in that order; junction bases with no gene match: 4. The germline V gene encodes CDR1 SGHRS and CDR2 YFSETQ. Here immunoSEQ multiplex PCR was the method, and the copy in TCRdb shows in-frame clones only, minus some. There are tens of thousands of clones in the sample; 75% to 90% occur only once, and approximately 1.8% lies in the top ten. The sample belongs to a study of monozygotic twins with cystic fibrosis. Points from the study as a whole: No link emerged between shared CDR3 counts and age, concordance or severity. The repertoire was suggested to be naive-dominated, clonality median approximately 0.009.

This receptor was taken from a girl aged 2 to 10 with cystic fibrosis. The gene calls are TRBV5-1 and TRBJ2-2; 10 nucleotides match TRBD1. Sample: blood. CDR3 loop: CASRSGTGDTGELFF. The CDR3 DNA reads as TGCGCCAGCAGGAGTGGGACAGGGGACACCGGGGAGCTGTTTTTT.